The clone carrying this T cell receptor (beta chain) was detected once. The data belong to a study of blood T cell repertoires in COVID-19. Study as a whole: Nucleic acid was either cDNA or gDNA, and it came from T cells, B-cell-depleted T cells, or PBMCs.

With 7 bases removed from V and 5 bases from J, the gap between germline ends came to 12 bases. The CDR3 loop spans 13 amino acids. Germline-derived CDR1 and CDR2 are ENHRY and SYGVKD. Clones were sequenced by immunoSEQ multiplex PCR, and TCRdb holds only the in-frame ones, with some missing. Of 300,000 or so clones in the sample, 75% to 90% were seen once. Input material: peripheral blood. V is TRBV10-3 and J is TRBJ2-1, with D possibly TRBD1 on 5 matching bases. The sequence came from a woman aged 40 to 50 with acute or convalescent COVID-19. The CDR3 region is CAITRPGNNEQFF. The CDR3 DNA reads TGTGCCATCACGAGGCCAGGGAACAATGAGCAGTTCTTC.